These T cell receptor beta chains were read from a single sample in a study of early T cells in non-severe SARS-CoV-2 infection. TCRdb re-called the 5' RACE reads through MiXCR, storing one row per CDR3 protein. The table shows tens of thousands of distinct CDR3 sequences, with around 8.9% occurring only once. Sequenced: whole blood. These TCRs come from an adult who was a healthcare worker with PCR-confirmed SARS-CoV-2 infection or an uninfected control (not recorded which). The CDR3 runs from the conserved cysteine through the conserved F or W. D genes are given only for firm matches. Clone size appears in some rows only: once, few, many, or a class for an expanded clone.

V gene: TRBV19; clone size: many; D gene: TRBD1; J gene: TRBJ1-6; CDR3 DNA: TGTGCCACCAGGGACAGGGGTGATTCACCCCTCCACTTT; CDR3 protein: CATRDRGDSPLHF
V gene: TRBV28; clone size: -; D gene: TRBD2; J gene: TRBJ2-1; CDR3 DNA: TGTGCCAGTAGAGCGGGATTAGGACGGAATGAGCAGTTCTTC; CDR3 protein: CASRAGLGRNEQFF
V gene: TRBV28; clone size: many; D gene: -; J gene: TRBJ1-4; CDR3 DNA: TGTGCCAGCAGTTTGGTCGCAACTAATGAAAAACTGTTTTTT; CDR3 protein: CASSLVATNEKLFF
V gene: TRBV18; clone size: -; D gene: -; J gene: TRBJ1-3; CDR3 DNA: TGTGCCAGCTCACCGGTCGGCGGGGTTGGTGGAAACACCATATATTTT; CDR3 protein: CASSPVGGVGGNTIYF
V gene: TRBV6-2/TRBV6-3; clone size: -; D gene: -; J gene: TRBJ2-7; CDR3 DNA: TGTGCCAGCAGTTGGGCCCAGAAGACACCTATCAGCTCCTACGAGCAGTACTTC; CDR3 protein: CASSWAQKTPISSYEQYF
V gene: TRBV29-1; clone size: -; D gene: -; J gene: TRBJ2-6; CDR3 DNA: TGCAGCGTTCCGTCTGGGGCCAACGTCCTGACTTTC; CDR3 protein: CSVPSGANVLTF
V gene: TRBV5-1; clone size: few; D gene: -; J gene: TRBJ1-2; CDR3 DNA: TGCGCCAGCAGCTTGTGGCGGGATTATGGCTACACCTTC; CDR3 protein: CASSLWRDYGYTF
V gene: TRBV4-2; clone size: many; D gene: TRBD1; J gene: TRBJ1-1; CDR3 DNA: TGTGCCAGCAGCCAAGTTTTGCAGGGGGCTAATGAAGCTTTCTTT; CDR3 protein: CASSQVLQGANEAFF
V gene: TRBV11-2; clone size: many; D gene: -; J gene: TRBJ2-7; CDR3 DNA: TGTGCCAGCAGCTTAGGGGGAGGAACCTACGAGCAGTACTTC; CDR3 protein: CASSLGGGTYEQYF
V gene: TRBV29-1; clone size: -; D gene: -; J gene: TRBJ2-2; CDR3 DNA: TGCAGCGTGGAAACTACGGCCGGGGAGCTGTTTTTT; CDR3 protein: CSVETTAGELFF
V gene: TRBV7-3; clone size: -; D gene: -; J gene: TRBJ2-5; CDR3 DNA: TGTGCCAGCAGCCTCATAGGGGGGGAGACCCAGTACTTC; CDR3 protein: CASSLIGGETQYF
V gene: TRBV9; clone size: many; D gene: TRBD1; J gene: TRBJ1-1; CDR3 DNA: TGTGCCAGCAGCCGGGACAGCATGAACACTGAAGCTTTCTTT; CDR3 protein: CASSRDSMNTEAFF
V gene: TRBV7-2; clone size: -; D gene: TRBD2; J gene: TRBJ2-3; CDR3 DNA: TGTGCCAGCAGCCCAAGGGGACTAGCCGCCACAGATACGCAGTATTTT; CDR3 protein: CASSPRGLAATDTQYF
V gene: TRBV6-5; clone size: -; D gene: TRBD2; J gene: TRBJ2-4; CDR3 DNA: TGTGCCAGCACCTCCGCGGGGGTAGCCAAAAACATTCAGTACTTC; CDR3 protein: CASTSAGVAKNIQYF
V gene: TRBV18; clone size: few; D gene: -; J gene: TRBJ1-5; CDR3 DNA: TGTGCCAGCTCACCCGCCTCCAATCAGCCCCAGCATTTT; CDR3 protein: CASSPASNQPQHF
V gene: TRBV27; clone size: many; D gene: -; J gene: TRBJ2-1; CDR3 DNA: TGTGCCAGCAGTGGTGGGAGTCACAATGAGCAGTTCTTC; CDR3 protein: CASSGGSHNEQFF
V gene: TRBV6-2/TRBV6-3; clone size: -; D gene: TRBD2; J gene: TRBJ2-5; CDR3 DNA: TGTGCCAGCAGGTCGACCGGGACTAGCTCGACCCAGTACTTC; CDR3 protein: CASRSTGTSSTQYF
V gene: TRBV28; clone size: many; D gene: -; J gene: TRBJ2-5; CDR3 DNA: TGTGCCAGCAGTTTCTGGGAAGAGACCCAGTACTTC; CDR3 protein: CASSFWEETQYF
V gene: TRBV29-1; clone size: -; D gene: -; J gene: TRBJ2-1; CDR3 DNA: TGCAGCGTCGCCGACAGCCCCTCCTACAATGAGCAGTTCTTC; CDR3 protein: CSVADSPSYNEQFF
V gene: TRBV28; clone size: few; D gene: -; J gene: TRBJ2-7; CDR3 DNA: TGTGCCAGCAGTTTACTCGGACAGACCGCCTCCTACGAGCAGTACTTC; CDR3 protein: CASSLLGQTASYEQYF
V gene: TRBV24-1; clone size: medium-sized; D gene: TRBD1; J gene: TRBJ2-4; CDR3 DNA: TGTGCCACCAGTGAGAACCGGGACAGGGGAAACATTCAGTACTTC; CDR3 protein: CATSENRDRGNIQYF
V gene: TRBV20-1; clone size: many; D gene: -; J gene: TRBJ2-7; CDR3 DNA: TGCAGTGCTAGATTTGCGCAGGCAGGCTCCTACGAGCAGTACTTC; CDR3 protein: CSARFAQAGSYEQYF
V gene: TRBV28; clone size: many; D gene: -; J gene: TRBJ1-1; CDR3 DNA: TGTGCCAGCAGTGTCAATGTGGCTGAAGCTTTCTTT; CDR3 protein: CASSVNVAEAFF
V gene: TRBV6-6; clone size: -; D gene: TRBD1; J gene: TRBJ2-1; CDR3 DNA: TGTGCCAGCAGTTCCGGACAGGGAGCCGGTGAGCAGTTCTTC; CDR3 protein: CASSSGQGAGEQFF
V gene: TRBV7-2; clone size: many; D gene: -; J gene: TRBJ1-3; CDR3 DNA: TGTGCCAGCAGCCCCCAATCCTCCTCTGGAAACACCATATATTTT; CDR3 protein: CASSPQSSSGNTIYF
V gene: TRBV15; clone size: many; D gene: -; J gene: TRBJ1-5; CDR3 DNA: TGTGCCACCAGCAGAGATCGGGAGGGAAGATACAATCAGCCCCAGCATTTT; CDR3 protein: CATSRDREGRYNQPQHF
V gene: TRBV6-2/TRBV6-3; clone size: many; D gene: -; J gene: TRBJ1-1; CDR3 DNA: TGTGCCAGCAGGGACCAATGGACGGGCTTAGCTGAAGCTTTCTTT; CDR3 protein: CASRDQWTGLAEAFF
V gene: TRBV9; clone size: -; D gene: -; J gene: TRBJ2-3; CDR3 DNA: TGTGCCAGCAGCGTTAGATCAGAGGAAGATACGCAGTATTTT; CDR3 protein: CASSVRSEEDTQYF
V gene: TRBV12-3/TRBV12-4; clone size: many; D gene: TRBD1; J gene: TRBJ1-1; CDR3 DNA: TGTGCCAGCAGGGGACAGGGGGCTCGTGCTGAAGCTTTCTTT; CDR3 protein: CASRGQGARAEAFF
V gene: TRBV29-1; clone size: few; D gene: -; J gene: TRBJ2-7; CDR3 DNA: TGCAGCGTTGAAGATACCGGGACTTCGAACGAGCAGTACTTC; CDR3 protein: CSVEDTGTSNEQYF
V gene: TRBV13; clone size: -; D gene: -; J gene: TRBJ2-7; CDR3 DNA: TGTGCCAGCAGCCCGGGGGACAGACGCTACGAGCAGTACTTC; CDR3 protein: CASSPGDRRYEQYF
V gene: TRBV5-4; clone size: many; D gene: -; J gene: TRBJ2-3; CDR3 DNA: TGTGCCAGCAGCACTCAGACAGATACGCAGTATTTT; CDR3 protein: CASSTQTDTQYF
V gene: TRBV6-2/TRBV6-3; clone size: few; D gene: -; J gene: TRBJ2-1; CDR3 DNA: TGTGCCAGCAGTTACCTCTATGAGCAGTTCTTC; CDR3 protein: CASSYLYEQFF
V gene: TRBV4-3; clone size: -; D gene: TRBD1; J gene: TRBJ1-2; CDR3 DNA: TGCGCCAGCTCGACAGGGTTCGCGGATGGCTACACCTTC; CDR3 protein: CASSTGFADGYTF
V gene: TRBV20-1; clone size: many; D gene: -; J gene: TRBJ2-2; CDR3 DNA: TGCAGTGCAGCGGGCAACACCGGGGAGCTGTTTTTT; CDR3 protein: CSAAGNTGELFF
V gene: TRBV5-4; clone size: many; D gene: TRBD2; J gene: TRBJ2-1; CDR3 DNA: TGTGCCATGCAGTCCGGGACTAGCGGGATTTATGAGCAGTTCTTC; CDR3 protein: CAMQSGTSGIYEQFF
V gene: TRBV29-1; clone size: few; D gene: -; J gene: TRBJ1-1; CDR3 DNA: TGCAGCGTTGACCCCTATGCGGGCACTGAAGCTTTCTTT; CDR3 protein: CSVDPYAGTEAFF
V gene: TRBV29-1; clone size: many; D gene: -; J gene: TRBJ2-6; CDR3 DNA: TGCAGCGTTGAAGACCCCACAGGGACTGGGGCCAACGTCCTGACTTTC; CDR3 protein: CSVEDPTGTGANVLTF
V gene: TRBV28; clone size: many; D gene: -; J gene: TRBJ2-2; CDR3 DNA: TGTGCCAGCAGTTTAACCCGGGACTGGGACACCGGGGAGCTGTTTTTT; CDR3 protein: CASSLTRDWDTGELFF
V gene: TRBV10-3; clone size: few; D gene: TRBD1; J gene: TRBJ2-5; CDR3 DNA: TGTGCCATCAGTGCTGCAGGGACAGGGGTGGTTGAGACCCAGTACTTC; CDR3 protein: CAISAAGTGVVETQYF
V gene: TRBV6-1; clone size: few; D gene: -; J gene: TRBJ1-1; CDR3 DNA: TGTGCCAGCAGTGAAGGGTCCGGCCGTAGAGCTTTCTTT; CDR3 protein: CASSEGSGRRAFF
V gene: TRBV20-1; clone size: few; D gene: -; J gene: TRBJ1-5; CDR3 DNA: TGCAGTGCTACCGCCCCCACAGGGTACAATCAGCCCCAGCATTTT; CDR3 protein: CSATAPTGYNQPQHF
V gene: TRBV7-6; clone size: many; D gene: -; J gene: TRBJ2-2; CDR3 DNA: TGTGCCAGCAGCGCCTTGAAGGGCAGCACCGGGGAGCTGTTTTTT; CDR3 protein: CASSALKGSTGELFF